Sequencing of this T cell receptor (beta chain) was carried out in a study of identical twins. Overall study findings and caveats: A cross-sectional statistical analysis, not follow-up of the same donors, supported the conclusions. Models underestimated TCR alpha sharing (out-of-frame) in monozygotic twins. Memory repertoires lacked the insertion deficit that abundant cord blood beta clonotypes showed.

CDR3 length: 14 amino acids. V lost 2 bases, J lost 4 bases, and 11 bases lay in between. Per germline, CDR1 SEHNR and CDR2 FQNEAQ (reference sequence). Many counts were recorded for this clonotype. Its cognate antigen is unknown. TCRdb redid the calling of the 5' RACE reads with MiXCR, one entry per CDR3 protein. This table holds more than 250,000 distinct CDR3 sequences, roughly 8.6% found once. This sample was shared with a second study, whose subject was yellow fever vaccine responses in identical twins.

The sequenced sample consisted of memory (CD45RO+) T cells sorted from blood. The TCR comes from a woman aged 18-29 years in good health. V and J are TRBV7-9 and TRBJ2-5; D is unresolved. CDR3 in DNA: TGTGCCAGCAGCTTATCCAGGTTCGGAGAGACCCAGTACTTC. Protein sequence: CASSLSRFGETQYF.